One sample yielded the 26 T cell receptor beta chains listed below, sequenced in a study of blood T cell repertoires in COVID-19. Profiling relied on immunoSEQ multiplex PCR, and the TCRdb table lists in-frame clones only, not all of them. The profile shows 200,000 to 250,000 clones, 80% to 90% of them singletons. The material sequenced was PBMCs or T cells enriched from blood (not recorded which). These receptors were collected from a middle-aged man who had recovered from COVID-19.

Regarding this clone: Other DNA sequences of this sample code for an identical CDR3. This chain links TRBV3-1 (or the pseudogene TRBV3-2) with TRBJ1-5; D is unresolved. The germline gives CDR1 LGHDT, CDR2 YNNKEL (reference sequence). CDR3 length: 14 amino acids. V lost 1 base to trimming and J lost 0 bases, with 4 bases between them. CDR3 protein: CASSQVYSNQPQHF. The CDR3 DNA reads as TGTGCCAGCAGCCAAGTCTATAGCAATCAGCCCCAGCATTTT.

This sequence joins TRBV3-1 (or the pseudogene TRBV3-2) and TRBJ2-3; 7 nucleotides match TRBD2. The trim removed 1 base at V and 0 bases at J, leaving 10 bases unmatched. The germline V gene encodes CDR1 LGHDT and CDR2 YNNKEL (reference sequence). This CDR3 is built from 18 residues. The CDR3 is CASSQGLKAGTSTDTQYF. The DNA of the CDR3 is TGTGCCAGCAGCCAAGGTTTAAAAGCGGGAACTAGCACAGATACGCAGTATTTT.

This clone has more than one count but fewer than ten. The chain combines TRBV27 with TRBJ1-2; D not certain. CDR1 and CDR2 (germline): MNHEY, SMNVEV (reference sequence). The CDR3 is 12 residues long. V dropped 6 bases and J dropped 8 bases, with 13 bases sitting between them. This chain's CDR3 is CASREARKGYTF. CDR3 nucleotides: TGTGCCAGCAGAGAGGCCCGAAAAGGCTACACCTTC.

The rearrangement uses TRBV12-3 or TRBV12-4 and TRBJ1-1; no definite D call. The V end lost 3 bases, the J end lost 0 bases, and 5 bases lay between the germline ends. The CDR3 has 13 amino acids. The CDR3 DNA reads TGTGCCAGCAGTTTTCTTCTGAACACTGAAGCTTTCTTT. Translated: CASSFLLNTEAFF.

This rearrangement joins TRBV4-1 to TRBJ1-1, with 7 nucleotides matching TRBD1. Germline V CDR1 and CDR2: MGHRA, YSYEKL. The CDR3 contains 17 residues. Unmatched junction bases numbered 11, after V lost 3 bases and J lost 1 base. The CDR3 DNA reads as TGCGCCAGCAGCCATCCCCAGGGGGTAGTAGGGAACACTGAAGCTTTCTTT. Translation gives CASSHPQGVVGNTEAFF.

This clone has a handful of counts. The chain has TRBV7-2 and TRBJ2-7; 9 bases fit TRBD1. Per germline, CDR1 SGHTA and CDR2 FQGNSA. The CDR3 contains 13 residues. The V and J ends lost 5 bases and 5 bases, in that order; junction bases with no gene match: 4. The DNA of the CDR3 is TGTGCCAGCAGCAGGGACAGGGTCAACGAGCAGTACTTC. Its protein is CASSRDRVNEQYF.

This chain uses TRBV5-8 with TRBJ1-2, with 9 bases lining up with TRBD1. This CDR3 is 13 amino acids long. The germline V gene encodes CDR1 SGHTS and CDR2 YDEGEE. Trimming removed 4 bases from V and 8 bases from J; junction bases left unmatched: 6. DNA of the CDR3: TGTGCCAGCAGCCGGGACAGGGACGGAGGCTACACCTTC. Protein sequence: CASSRDRDGGYTF. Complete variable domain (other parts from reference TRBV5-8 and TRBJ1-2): EAGVTQSPTHLIKTRGQQATLRCSPISGHTSVYWYQQALGLGLQFLLWYDEGEERNRGNFPPRFSGRQFPNYSSELNVNALELEDSALYLCASSRDRDGGYTFGSGTRLTVV.

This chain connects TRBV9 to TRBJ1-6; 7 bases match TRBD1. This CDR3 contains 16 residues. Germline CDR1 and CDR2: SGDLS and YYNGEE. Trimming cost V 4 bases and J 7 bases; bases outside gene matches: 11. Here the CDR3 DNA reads TGTGCCAGCAGCCCCTGGGGAGCAGGGGGGAATTCACCCCTCCACTTT. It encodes CASSPWGAGGNSPLHF.

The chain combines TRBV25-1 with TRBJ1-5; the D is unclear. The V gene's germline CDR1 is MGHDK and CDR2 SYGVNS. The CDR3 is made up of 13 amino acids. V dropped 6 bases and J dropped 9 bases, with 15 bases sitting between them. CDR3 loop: CASRAGRGLPQHF. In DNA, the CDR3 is TGTGCCAGCAGGGCCGGACGGGGTTTGCCCCAGCATTTT. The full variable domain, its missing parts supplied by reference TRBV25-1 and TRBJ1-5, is EADIYQTPRYLVIGTGKKITLECSQTMGHDKMYWYQQDPGMELHLIHYSYGVNSTEKGDLSSESTVSRIRTEHFPLTLESARPSHTSQYLCASRAGRGLPQHFGDGTRLSIL.

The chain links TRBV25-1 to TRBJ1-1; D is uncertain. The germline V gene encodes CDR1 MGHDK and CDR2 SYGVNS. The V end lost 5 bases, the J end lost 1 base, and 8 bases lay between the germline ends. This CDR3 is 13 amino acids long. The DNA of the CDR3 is TGTGCCAGCAGTTACCCGGGGAACACTGAAGCTTTCTTT. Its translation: CASSYPGNTEAFF.

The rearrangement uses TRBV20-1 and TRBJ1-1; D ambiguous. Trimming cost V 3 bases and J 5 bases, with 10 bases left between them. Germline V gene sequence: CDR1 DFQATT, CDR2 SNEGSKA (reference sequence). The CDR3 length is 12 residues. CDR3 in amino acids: CSASFRGTEAFF. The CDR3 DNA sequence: TGCAGTGCTAGTTTCCGGGGAACTGAAGCTTTCTTT.

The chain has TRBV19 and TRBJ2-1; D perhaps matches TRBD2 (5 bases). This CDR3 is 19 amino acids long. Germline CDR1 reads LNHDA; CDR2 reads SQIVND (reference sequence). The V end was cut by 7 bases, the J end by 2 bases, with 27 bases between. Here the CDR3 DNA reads TGTGCCAGTACCAAAAGGGCTGACTTGGGCCTAGCAACCTACAATGAGCAGTTCTTC. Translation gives CASTKRADLGLATYNEQFF.

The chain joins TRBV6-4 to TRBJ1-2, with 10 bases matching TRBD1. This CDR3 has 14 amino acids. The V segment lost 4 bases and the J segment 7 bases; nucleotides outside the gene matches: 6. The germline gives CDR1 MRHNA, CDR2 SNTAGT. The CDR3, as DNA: TGTGCCAGCAGTGCAAGACAGGGGGCTTCTGGCTACACCTTC. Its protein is CASSARQGASGYTF.

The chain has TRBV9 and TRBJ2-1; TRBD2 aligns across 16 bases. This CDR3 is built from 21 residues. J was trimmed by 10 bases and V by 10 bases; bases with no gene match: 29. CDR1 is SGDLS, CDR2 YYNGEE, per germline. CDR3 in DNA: TGTGCCTTTCTTTTTAATCGGCCGGGACTAGCGGGAGGGCGGGTGGTCAGGGAGCAGTTCTTC. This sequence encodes CAFLFNRPGLAGGRVVREQFF.

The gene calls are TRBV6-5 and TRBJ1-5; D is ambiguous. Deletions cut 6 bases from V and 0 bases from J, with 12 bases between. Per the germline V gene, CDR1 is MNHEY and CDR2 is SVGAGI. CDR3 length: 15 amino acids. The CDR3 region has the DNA TGTGCCAGCAGCCCGTCAGGAAATAGCAATCAGCCCCAGCATTTT. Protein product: CASSPSGNSNQPQHF.

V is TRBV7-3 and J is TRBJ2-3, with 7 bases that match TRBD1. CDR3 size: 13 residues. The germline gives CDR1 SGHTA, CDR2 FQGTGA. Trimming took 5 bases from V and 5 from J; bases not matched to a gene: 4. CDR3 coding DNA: TGTGCCAGCAGCGTCGACAGGGTAGATACGCAGTATTTT. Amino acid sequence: CASSVDRVDTQYF.

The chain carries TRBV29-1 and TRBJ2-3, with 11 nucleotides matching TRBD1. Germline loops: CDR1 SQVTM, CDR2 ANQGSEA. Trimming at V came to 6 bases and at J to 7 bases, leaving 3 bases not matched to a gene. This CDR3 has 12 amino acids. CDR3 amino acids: CSVDRGLHTQYF. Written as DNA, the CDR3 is TGCAGCGTGGACAGGGGGCTACATACGCAGTATTTT.

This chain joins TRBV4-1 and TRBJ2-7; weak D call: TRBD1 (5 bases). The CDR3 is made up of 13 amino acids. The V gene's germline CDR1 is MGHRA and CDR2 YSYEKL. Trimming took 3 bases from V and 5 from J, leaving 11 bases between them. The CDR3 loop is CASSHPTGDEQYF. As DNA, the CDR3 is TGCGCCAGCAGCCACCCAACAGGAGACGAGCAGTACTTC.

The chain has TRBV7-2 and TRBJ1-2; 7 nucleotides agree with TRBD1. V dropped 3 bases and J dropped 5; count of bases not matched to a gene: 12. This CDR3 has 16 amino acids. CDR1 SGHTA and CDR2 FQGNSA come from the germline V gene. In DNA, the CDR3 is TGTGCCAGCAGCTTTCGGCCCCCGCCAGGGGGTTATGGCTACACCTTC. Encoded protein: CASSFRPPPGGYGYTF.

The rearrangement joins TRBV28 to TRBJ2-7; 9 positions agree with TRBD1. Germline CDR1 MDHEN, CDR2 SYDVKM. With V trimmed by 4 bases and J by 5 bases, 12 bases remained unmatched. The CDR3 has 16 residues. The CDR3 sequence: CASSSAGTGSFHEQYF. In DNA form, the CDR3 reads TGTGCCAGCAGTTCCGCCGGGACAGGGAGTTTCCACGAGCAGTACTTC.

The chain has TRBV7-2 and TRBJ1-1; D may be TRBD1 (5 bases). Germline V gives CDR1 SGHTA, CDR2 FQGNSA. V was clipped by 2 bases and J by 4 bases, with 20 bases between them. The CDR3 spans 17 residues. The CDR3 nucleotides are TGTGCCAGCAGCTTAAGGGGTGCCGTCAGCCGATCCACTGAAGCTTTCTTT. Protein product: CASSLRGAVSRSTEAFF.

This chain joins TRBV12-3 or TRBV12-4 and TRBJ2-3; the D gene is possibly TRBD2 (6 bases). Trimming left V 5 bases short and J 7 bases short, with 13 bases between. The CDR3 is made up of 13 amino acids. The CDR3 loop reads CASSLRGYNTQYF. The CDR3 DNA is TGTGCCAGCAGTCTGCGGGGTTATAATACGCAGTATTTT.

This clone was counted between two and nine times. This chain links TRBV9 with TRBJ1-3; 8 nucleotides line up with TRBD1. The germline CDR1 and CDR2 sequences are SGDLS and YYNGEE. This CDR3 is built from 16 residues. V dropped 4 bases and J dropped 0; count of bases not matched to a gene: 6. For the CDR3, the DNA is TGTGCCAGCAGCACTAGGACAGGGCACTCTGGAAACACCATATATTTT. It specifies CASSTRTGHSGNTIYF.

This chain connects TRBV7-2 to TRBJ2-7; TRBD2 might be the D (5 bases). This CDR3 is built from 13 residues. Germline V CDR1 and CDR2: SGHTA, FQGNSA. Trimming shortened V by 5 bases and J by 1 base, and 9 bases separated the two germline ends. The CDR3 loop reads CASSTRDSYEQYF. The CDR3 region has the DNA TGTGCCAGCAGCACCCGGGATTCCTACGAGCAGTACTTC.

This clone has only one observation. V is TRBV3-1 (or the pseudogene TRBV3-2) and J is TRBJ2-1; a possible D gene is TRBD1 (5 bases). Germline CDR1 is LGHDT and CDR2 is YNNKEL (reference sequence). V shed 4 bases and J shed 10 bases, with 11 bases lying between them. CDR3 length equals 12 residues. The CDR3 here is CASSRKQVEQFF. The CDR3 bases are TGTGCCAGCAGCCGAAAACAGGTGGAGCAGTTCTTC.

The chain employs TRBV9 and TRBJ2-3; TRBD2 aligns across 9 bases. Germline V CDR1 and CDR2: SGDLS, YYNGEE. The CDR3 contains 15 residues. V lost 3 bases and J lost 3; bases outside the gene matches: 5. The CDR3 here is CASSAGLASTDTQYF. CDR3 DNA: TGTGCCAGCAGCGCAGGACTAGCGTCTACAGATACGCAGTATTTT.